Listed below are T cell receptor beta chains from one sample, sequenced in a study of T cells after yellow fever vaccination. TCRdb independently ran MiXCR on the 5' RACE reads; one entry per CDR3 protein. Of about 400,000 distinct CDR3 sequences listed, 11% are singletons. The sequenced sample was PBMCs, obtained on the day of the first yellow fever vaccination. These receptors were collected from a man younger than 30 who received the YFV17D yellow fever vaccine. CDR3s include the opening cysteine and the closing phenylalanine or tryptophan. The D gene is left open where the match is weak. Only part of the rows carry a size: once, few, many, or a class if the clone is expanded.

>TRBJ1-2|-|TRBD1|TRBV27
TGTGCCAGCAGTCACCGACAGGGTGCTAACTATGGCTACACCTTC
CASSHRQGANYGYTF
>TRBJ2-3|-|-|TRBV25-1
TGTGCCAGCAGGGACTATCTTGGCACAGATACGCAGTATTTT
CASRDYLGTDTQYF
>TRBJ1-1|few|-|TRBV7-9
TGTGCCAGCAGCTTAGCGCGCAGGGGCGAGGGTACTGAAGCTTTCTTT
CASSLARRGEGTEAFF
>TRBJ1-1|few|-|TRBV7-9
TGTGCCAGCAGCTTCGGAAACGACAGGACCGGCGCTTTCTTT
CASSFGNDRTGAFF
>TRBJ1-1|many|-|TRBV10-3
TGTGCCATCAGCTACGGATTGAACACTGAAGCTTTCTTT
CAISYGLNTEAFF
>TRBJ1-5|few|-|TRBV7-2
TGTGCCAGCAGCTTAGCTGCCGGGAACAATCAGCCCCAGCATTTT
CASSLAAGNNQPQHF
>TRBJ2-3|-|-|TRBV12-3/TRBV12-4
TGTGCCAGCAGTTTATATGTAGGGGGGACAGATACGCAGTATTTT
CASSLYVGGTDTQYF
>TRBJ1-2|few|TRBD1|TRBV4-3
TGCGCCAGCAGCCAGGCGGAGGGGGCCTATGGCTACACCTTC
CASSQAEGAYGYTF
>TRBJ2-3|-|-|TRBV9
TGTGCCAGCAGCGTAGCGGAGGATACGCAGTATTTT
CASSVAEDTQYF
>TRBJ1-6|few|-|TRBV5-4
TGTGCCAGCAGCTCGGACAGAAGCTCCTATAATTCACCCCTCCACTTT
CASSSDRSSYNSPLHF
>TRBJ2-1|-|-|TRBV18
TGTGCCAGCTCACCACTCGACAGGGGCGGGAGTGAGCAGTTCTTC
CASSPLDRGGSEQFF
>TRBJ2-1|-|-|TRBV9
TGTGCCAGCAGTAGAATGGGGGGCAATGAGCAGTTCTTC
CASSRMGGNEQFF
>TRBJ2-1|few|TRBD1|TRBV19
TGTGCCAGTAGTATCACAGGGGGCTACAATGAGCAGTTCTTC
CASSITGGYNEQFF
>TRBJ2-1|few|-|TRBV4-3
TGCGCCAGCAGCGGAGCCTTCGGCAGCTCCTACAATGAGCAGTTCTTC
CASSGAFGSSYNEQFF
>TRBJ1-6|-|-|TRBV4-2
TGTGCCAGCAGCTCCCACGGCAGGGGAGGTTCACCCCTCCACTTT
CASSSHGRGGSPLHF
>TRBJ2-3|few|-|TRBV12-1
TGTGCCAGCAGCCCGGTTCGAGCGGGGGGTCGCACAGATACGCAGTATTTT
CASSPVRAGGRTDTQYF